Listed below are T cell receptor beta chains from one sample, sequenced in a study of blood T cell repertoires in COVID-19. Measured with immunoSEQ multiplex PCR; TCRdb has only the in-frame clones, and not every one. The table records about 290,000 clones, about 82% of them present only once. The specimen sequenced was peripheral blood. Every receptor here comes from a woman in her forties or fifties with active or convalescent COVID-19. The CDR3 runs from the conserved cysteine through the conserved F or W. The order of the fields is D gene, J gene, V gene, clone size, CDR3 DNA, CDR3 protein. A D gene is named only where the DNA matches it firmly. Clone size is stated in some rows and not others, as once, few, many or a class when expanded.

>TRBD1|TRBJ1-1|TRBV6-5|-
TGTGCCAGCAGCACCGACAGGGGGAACACTGAAGCTTTCTTT
CASSTDRGNTEAFF
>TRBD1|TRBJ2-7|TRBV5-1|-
TGCGCCAGCAGCTCACGGACAGGGGCCGGTAGCTCCTACGAGCAGTACTTC
CASSSRTGAGSSYEQYF
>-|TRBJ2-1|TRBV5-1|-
TGCGCCAGCAGCTCAACCTACAATGAGCAGTTCTTC
CASSSTYNEQFF
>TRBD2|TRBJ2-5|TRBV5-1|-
TGCGCCAGCAGCTTGGAGGCTAGCGGGATGGGAGAGACCCAGTACTTC
CASSLEASGMGETQYF
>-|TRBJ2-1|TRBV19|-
TGTGCCAGTAGTACCCTGCAGAACAATGAGCAGTTCTTC
CASSTLQNNEQFF
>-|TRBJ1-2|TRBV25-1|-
TGTGCCAGCAGTGAATTGGGGGGACTGGATGGCTACACCTTC
CASSELGGLDGYTF
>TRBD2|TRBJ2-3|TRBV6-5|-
TGTGCCAGCAGTTACTCACAGGCGGGAGGGCGGTATTTT
CASSYSQAGGRYF
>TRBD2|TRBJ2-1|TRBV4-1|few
TGCGCCAGCAGCCCTCTCAGCGGGAGCCTCAATGAGCAGTTCTTC
CASSPLSGSLNEQFF
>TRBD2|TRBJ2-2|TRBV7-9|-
TGTGCCAGCAGGCCGACTAGCGGGAGCGCCGGGGAGCTGTTTTTT
CASRPTSGSAGELFF
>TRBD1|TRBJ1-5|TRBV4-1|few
TGCGCCAGCAGCCAAGGGGGGGCTAGGGGGCATCAGCCCCAGCATTTT
CASSQGGARGHQPQHF
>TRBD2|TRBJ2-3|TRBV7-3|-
TGTGCCAGCCAGCTTAACGCGGGAGGAGATACGCAGTATTTT
CASQLNAGGDTQYF
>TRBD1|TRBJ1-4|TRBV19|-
TGTGCCAGTTTAGGCCCTTACAGGGGGCGAGAAAAACTGTTTTTT
CASLGPYRGREKLFF
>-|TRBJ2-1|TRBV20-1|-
TGCAGTGCCAAAGAGTACAATGAGCAGTTCTTC
CSAKEYNEQFF
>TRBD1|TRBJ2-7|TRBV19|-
TGTGCCAGTAGGGGGACAGGGTATTTCAACGAGCAGTACTTC
CASRGTGYFNEQYF
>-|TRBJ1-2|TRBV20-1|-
TGCAGTGCTAGTTACCCCAGGGGTAATTATGGCTACACCTTC
CSASYPRGNYGYTF
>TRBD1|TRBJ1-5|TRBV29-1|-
TGCAGCGTTGCCGGGACAGGGGACAATCAGCCCCAGCATTTT
CSVAGTGDNQPQHF
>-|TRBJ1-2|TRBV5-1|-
TGCGCCAGCAGCTTGGGTACAGGACAGTATGGCTACACCTTC
CASSLGTGQYGYTF
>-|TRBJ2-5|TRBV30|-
TGTGCCTGGAGTAACTTTCAAGAGACCCAGTACTTC
CAWSNFQETQYF
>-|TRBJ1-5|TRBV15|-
TGTGCCACCAGCAGAGATCCTTTCAATCAGCCCCAGCATTTT
CATSRDPFNQPQHF
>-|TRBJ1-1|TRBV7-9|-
TGTGCCAGCAGCTCGACCCCCAGGCAGAACACTGAAGCTTTCTTT
CASSSTPRQNTEAFF
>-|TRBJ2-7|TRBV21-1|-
TGTGCCAGCAGCAATAGGTGCGGCTCCTACGAGCAGTACTTC
CASSNRCGSYEQYF
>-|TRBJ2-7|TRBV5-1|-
TGCGCCAGCAGCTTGGTTCCGGACAGTTACCCCTACGAGCAGTACTTC
CASSLVPDSYPYEQYF
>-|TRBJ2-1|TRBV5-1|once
TGCGCCAGCAGCCCAAACTTACAGGAGGGGCAGTTCTTC
CASSPNLQEGQFF
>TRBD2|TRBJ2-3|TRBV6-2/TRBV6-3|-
TGTGCCAGCAGTACTAGACTAGCGGGCCTCACAGATACGCAGTATTTT
CASSTRLAGLTDTQYF
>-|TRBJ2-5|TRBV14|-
TGTGCCAGCAGCCAAGACGGTAGAGAGACCCAGTACTTC
CASSQDGRETQYF
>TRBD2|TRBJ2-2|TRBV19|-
TGTGCCAGTAGTCCCCCGGGACTACAGAACACCGGGGAGCTGTTTTTT
CASSPPGLQNTGELFF
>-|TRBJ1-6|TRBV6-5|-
TGTGCCAGCAGCGGCAGGAGCGGGGACAATTCACCCCTCCACTTT
CASSGRSGDNSPLHF
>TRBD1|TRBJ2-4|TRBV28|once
TGTGCCAGCAGTTGGGACAGACTAGCCAAAAACATTCAGTACTTC
CASSWDRLAKNIQYF
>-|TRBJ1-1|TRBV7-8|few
TGTGCCAGCAGCTTTGCCCCAGTGTGGACTGAAGCTTTCTTT
CASSFAPVWTEAFF
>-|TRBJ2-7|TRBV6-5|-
TGTGCCAGCAGTTACTCGGAAGGGGGGGCCTACGAGCAGTACTTC
CASSYSEGGAYEQYF
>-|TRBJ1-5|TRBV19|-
TGTGCCAGTAGTTTCGAGAGCAATCAGCCCCAGCATTTT
CASSFESNQPQHF
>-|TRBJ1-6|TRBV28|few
TGTGCCAGCAGTTCCGGGACATTAACACCCCTCCACTTT
CASSSGTLTPLHF
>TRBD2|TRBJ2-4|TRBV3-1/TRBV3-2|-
TGTGCCAGCAGTCGGGACTACGGCGAAGCCAAAAACATTCAGTACTTC
CASSRDYGEAKNIQYF
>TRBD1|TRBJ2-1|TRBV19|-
TGTGCCAGCCGGGACAGGGCCTACAATGAGCAGTTCTTC
CASRDRAYNEQFF
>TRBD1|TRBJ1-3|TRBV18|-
TGTGCCAGCTCACCGGGACAGGGCGGCAGAAACACCATATATTTT
CASSPGQGGRNTIYF
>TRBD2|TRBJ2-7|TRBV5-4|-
TGTGCCAGCAGCTTGGATTCGCTAGCGGCACCCTACGAGCAGTACTTC
CASSLDSLAAPYEQYF
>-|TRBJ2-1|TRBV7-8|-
TGTGCCAGCAGCCCAGGGGTTAGCGGGTCCTACAATGAGCAGTTCTTC
CASSPGVSGSYNEQFF
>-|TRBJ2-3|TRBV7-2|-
TGTGCCAGCACCCCAGGACTTATGGATACGCAGTATTTT
CASTPGLMDTQYF
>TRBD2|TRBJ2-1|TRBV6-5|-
TGTGCCAGCAGTACAACTAGCGCAATTTCCAATGAGCAGTTCTTC
CASSTTSAISNEQFF
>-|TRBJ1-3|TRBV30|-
TGTGCCTGGAGTGTCGGGCGGGAAGGAAACACCATATATTTT
CAWSVGREGNTIYF
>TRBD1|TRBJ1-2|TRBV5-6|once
TGTGCCAGCAGCTCCCAGGACAGGAGCTATGGCTACACCTTC
CASSSQDRSYGYTF
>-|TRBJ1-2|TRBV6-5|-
TGTGCCAGCAGTTACTCTTACAGGGCTGAGTATGGCTACACCTTC
CASSYSYRAEYGYTF
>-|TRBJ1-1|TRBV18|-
TGTGCCAGCTCAAAGTCGGGGAGGGATCGGGTGAACACTGAAGCTTTCTTT
CASSKSGRDRVNTEAFF
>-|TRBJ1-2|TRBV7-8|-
TGTGCCAGCAGCTTAGACAGGGCCGGCTACACCTTC
CASSLDRAGYTF
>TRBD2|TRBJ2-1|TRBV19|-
TGTGCCAGTAGTATAATAGCGGGAGTCCTATCCTACAATGAGCAGTTCTTC
CASSIIAGVLSYNEQFF
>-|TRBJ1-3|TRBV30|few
TGTGCCTGGGATAGTGTCAGGGGAAACACCATATATTTT
CAWDSVRGNTIYF
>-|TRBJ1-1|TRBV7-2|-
TGTGCCAGCAGCTTACGGACAGACCTCGAAGCTTTCTTT
CASSLRTDLEAFF
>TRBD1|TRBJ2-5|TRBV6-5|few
TGTGCCAGCAGTACGCGGACAGGGTTAGAGACCCAGTACTTC
CASSTRTGLETQYF
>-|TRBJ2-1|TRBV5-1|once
TGCGCCAGCAGCTTGGCGCAGGGGGGATCCTACAATGAGCAGTTCTTC
CASSLAQGGSYNEQFF
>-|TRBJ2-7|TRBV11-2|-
TGTGCCAGCAGCTCAGGGTACGAGCAGTACTTC
CASSSGYEQYF
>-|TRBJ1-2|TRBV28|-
TGTGCCAGCAGTTTCTTGACAGGCAACTATGGCTACACCTTC
CASSFLTGNYGYTF
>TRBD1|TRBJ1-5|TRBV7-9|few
TGTGCCAGCAGCCCGTGGACAGGGGCCACTGGAGGCAATCAGCCCCAGCATTTT
CASSPWTGATGGNQPQHF
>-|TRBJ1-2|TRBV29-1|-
TGCAGCGTCAGAGGAATCAACTATGGCTACACCTTC
CSVRGINYGYTF
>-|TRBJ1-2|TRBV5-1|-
TGCGCCAGCAGCTTGGCGGTTCCTAACTATGGCTACACCTTC
CASSLAVPNYGYTF
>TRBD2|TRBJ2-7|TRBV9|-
TGTGCCAGCAGCCCCGGACTAGCGGGAGGACCCCTTTACGAGCAGTACTTC
CASSPGLAGGPLYEQYF
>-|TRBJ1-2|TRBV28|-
TGTGCCAGCAGTTTACCGGGATTTAACTATGGCTACACCTTC
CASSLPGFNYGYTF
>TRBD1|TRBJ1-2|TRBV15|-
TGTGCCACCAGCGGAACAGGGGTTGGCTATGGCTACACCTTC
CATSGTGVGYGYTF
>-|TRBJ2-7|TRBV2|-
TGTGCCAGCAGCCGGGACTCCTACGAGCAGTACTTC
CASSRDSYEQYF